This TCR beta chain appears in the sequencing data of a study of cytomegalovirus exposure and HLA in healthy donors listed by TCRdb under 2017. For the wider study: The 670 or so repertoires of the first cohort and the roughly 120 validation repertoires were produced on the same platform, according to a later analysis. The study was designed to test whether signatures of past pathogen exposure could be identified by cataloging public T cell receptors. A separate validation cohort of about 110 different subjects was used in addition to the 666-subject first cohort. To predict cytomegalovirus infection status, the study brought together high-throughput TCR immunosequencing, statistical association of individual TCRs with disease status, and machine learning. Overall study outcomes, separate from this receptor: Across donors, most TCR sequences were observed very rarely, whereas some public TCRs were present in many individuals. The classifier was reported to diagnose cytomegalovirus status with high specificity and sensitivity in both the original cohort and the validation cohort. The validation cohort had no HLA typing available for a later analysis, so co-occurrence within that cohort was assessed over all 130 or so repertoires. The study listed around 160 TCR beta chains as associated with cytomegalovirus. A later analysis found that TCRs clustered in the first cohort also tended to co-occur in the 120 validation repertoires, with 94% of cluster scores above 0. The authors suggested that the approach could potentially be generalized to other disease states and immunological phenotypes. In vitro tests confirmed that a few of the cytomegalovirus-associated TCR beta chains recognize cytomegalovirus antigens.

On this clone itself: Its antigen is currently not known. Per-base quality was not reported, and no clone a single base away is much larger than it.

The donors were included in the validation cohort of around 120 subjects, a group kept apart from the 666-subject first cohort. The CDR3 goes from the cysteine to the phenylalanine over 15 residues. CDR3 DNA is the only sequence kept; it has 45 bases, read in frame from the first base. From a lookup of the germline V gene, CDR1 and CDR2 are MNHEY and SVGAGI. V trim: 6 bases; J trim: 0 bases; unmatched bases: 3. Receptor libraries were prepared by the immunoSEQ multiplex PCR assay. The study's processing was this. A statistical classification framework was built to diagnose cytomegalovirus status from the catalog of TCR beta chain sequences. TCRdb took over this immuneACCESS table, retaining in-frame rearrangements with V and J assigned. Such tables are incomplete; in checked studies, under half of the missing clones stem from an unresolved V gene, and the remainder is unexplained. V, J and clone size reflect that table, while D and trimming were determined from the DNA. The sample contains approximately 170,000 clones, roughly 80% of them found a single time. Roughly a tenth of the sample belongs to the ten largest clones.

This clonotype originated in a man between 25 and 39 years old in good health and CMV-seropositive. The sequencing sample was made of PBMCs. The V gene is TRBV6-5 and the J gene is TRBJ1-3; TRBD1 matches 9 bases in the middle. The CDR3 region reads CASSDRGISGNTIYF. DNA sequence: TGTGCCAGCAGCGACAGGGGGATCTCTGGAAACACCATATATTTT.